The 16 T cell receptor beta chains reported below all come from one sample, sequenced in a study of blood T cell repertoires in COVID-19. Profiling relied on immunoSEQ multiplex PCR, and the TCRdb table lists in-frame clones only, not all of them. The sample includes fewer than 450,000 clones, roughly 90% of them seen just once. The sequencing input was PBMCs or T cells enriched from blood (not recorded which). Receptor source: a woman aged 25 to 45 who had recovered from COVID-19.

The rearrangement joins TRBV27 to TRBJ1-4; D is perhaps TRBD1 (5 bases). From germline, CDR1 is MNHEY and CDR2 SMNVEV (reference sequence). This CDR3 is 13 amino acids long. V was trimmed by 6 bases and J by 5 bases, leaving 10 bases between them. The CDR3 DNA is TGTGCCAGCAGGGGGCGATCAAATGAAAAACTGTTTTTT. Encoded protein: CASRGRSNEKLFF.

This rearrangement joins TRBV14 to TRBJ1-2; 7 nucleotides match TRBD1. The trim removed 4 bases at V and 8 bases at J, leaving 4 bases unmatched. This CDR3 is 12 amino acids long. Per the germline V gene, CDR1 is SGHDN and CDR2 is FVKESK. CDR3 in amino acids: CASSPDRAGYTF. The CDR3 nucleotides read TGTGCCAGCAGCCCTGACAGGGCCGGCTACACCTTC.

The chain couples TRBV29-1 to TRBJ2-5; possible D gene TRBD2, 5 bases. Germline V CDR1 and CDR2: SQVTM, ANQGSEA. The CDR3 sequence is 14 residues long. V lost 2 bases to trimming and J lost 4 bases, with 14 bases between them. The CDR3 loop is CSVERRGAGETQYF. The CDR3 nucleotides are TGCAGCGTTGAACGGAGAGGTGCGGGAGAGACCCAGTACTTC.

V is TRBV18 and J is TRBJ1-6; 7 positions match TRBD1. From germline, CDR1 is KGHSH and CDR2 LQKENI. V was clipped by 3 bases and J by 5 bases; unmatched bases: 4. The CDR3 consists of 15 residues. This chain's CDR3 is CASSPPGQNNSPLHF. CDR3 nucleotide sequence: TGTGCCAGCTCACCCCCGGGACAGAATAATTCACCCCTCCACTTT.

The CDR3 here is CASKVRGDTDTQYF. The CDR3 bases are TGTGCCAGTAAAGTTCGGGGGGACACAGATACGCAGTATTTT. The rearrangement joins TRBV19 to TRBJ2-3, with 7 bases identical to TRBD2. The CDR3 sequence is 14 residues long. With V trimmed by 7 bases and J by 2 bases, 6 bases remained unmatched. Looked up from germline, CDR1 is LNHDA and CDR2 is SQIVND (reference sequence).

The genes are TRBV14 and TRBJ1-3, with D uncertain. CDR3 length: 15 residues. Germline V gene lookup returns CDR1 SGHDN and CDR2 FVKESK. V was pared by 1 base and J by 2 bases, with 9 bases between. The CDR3 DNA reads as TGTGCCAGCAGCCAAGGTGGAGGGACTGGAAACACCATATATTTT. Encoded protein: CASSQGGGTGNTIYF.

This clone was seen once. The chain links TRBV7-6 to TRBJ1-5, with TRBD1 identical over 11 bases. J lost 6 bases, V lost 5 bases, and 6 bases had no gene match. CDR1 is SGHVS and CDR2 is FNYEAQ in the germline V gene. CDR3 length: 15 amino acids. CDR3 protein: CASSGRTGGGQPQHF. The CDR3 DNA reads TGTGCCAGCAGCGGAAGGACAGGGGGCGGTCAGCCCCAGCATTTT.

V is TRBV7-2 and J is TRBJ1-1; D may be TRBD1 (5 bases). This CDR3 has 15 amino acids. V shed 6 bases and J shed 1 base, with 15 bases lying between them. CDR1 SGHTA and CDR2 FQGNSA come from the germline V gene. The DNA for the CDR3 is TGTGCCAGCAGAGGGACGGGGACTTGGAACACTGAAGCTTTCTTT. Protein product: CASRGTGTWNTEAFF.

This clone has just a few counts. The V gene is TRBV27, the J gene TRBJ2-7; D might be TRBD1 (5 bases). The V gene lost 4 bases and the J gene lost 0 bases, with 16 bases spanning the gap. The CDR3 covers 16 residues. Germline CDR1 is MNHEY and CDR2 is SMNVEV (reference sequence). Here the CDR3 DNA reads TGTGCCAGCAGTTCCCCGCGCCAGGGCGGCTCCTACGAGCAGTACTTC. Protein product: CASSSPRQGGSYEQYF.

This rearrangement joins TRBV11-2 to TRBJ1-6; D possibly corresponds to TRBD1 (5 bases). This CDR3 spans 14 amino acids. The V end lost 1 base, the J end lost 10 bases, and 11 bases lay between the germline ends. CDR1 and CDR2 (germline): SGHAT, FQNNGV. CDR3 region: CASSLAGNGSPLHF. For the CDR3, the DNA is TGTGCCAGCAGCTTAGCAGGGAACGGATCACCCCTCCACTTT.

The V call is TRBV28, the J call TRBJ2-1; 8 nucleotides line up with TRBD1. V shed 6 bases, J shed 5 bases, and the junction held 6 bases outside the gene matches. The V gene's germline CDR1 is MDHEN and CDR2 SYDVKM. The CDR3 consists of 14 residues. This CDR3 is CASREGQENNEQFF. The CDR3, as DNA: TGTGCCAGCAGAGAGGGACAGGAAAACAATGAGCAGTTCTTC. Filled out from reference TRBV28 and TRBJ2-1, the complete variable domain reads DVKVTQSSRYLVKRTGEKVFLECVQDMDHENMFWYRQDPGLGLRLIYFSYDVKMKEKGDIPEGYSVSREKKERFSLILESASTNQTSMYLCASREGQENNEQFFGPGTRLTVL.

The chain combines TRBV4-1 with TRBJ1-1; the D is unclear. The CDR3 spans 14 residues. Germline assignment: CDR1 MGHRA and CDR2 YSYEKL. Trimming pared 0 bases from V and 3 bases from J, leaving 8 bases between. The CDR3 nucleotides are TGCGCCAGCAGCCAAGAACCGCCGGACACTGAAGCTTTCTTT. Translated, it gives CASSQEPPDTEAFF.

The chain links TRBV11-2 to TRBJ1-4; no firm D call. CDR1 is SGHAT and CDR2 is FQNNGV in the germline V gene. This CDR3 contains 15 residues. V lost 7 bases, J lost 8 bases, and 20 bases lay in between. CDR3 in amino acids: CASNTGSWVEEKLFF. CDR3 sequence (DNA): TGTGCCAGCAACACGGGGTCGTGGGTTGAGGAAAAACTGTTTTTT.

V is TRBV2 and J is TRBJ1-6, with a possible D match to TRBD1 (5 bases). Trimming removed 4 bases from V and 10 bases from J, with 14 bases in between. This CDR3 has 14 residues. Germline values: CDR1 SNHLY, CDR2 FYNNEI. The CDR3 nucleotides read TGTGCCAGCAGTGCGGCCCGCAGGGCATCACCCCTCCACTTT. Translated: CASSAARRASPLHF. The entire variable domain, with the rest obtained from reference TRBV2 and TRBJ1-6, is as follows: EPEVTQTPSHQVTQMGQEVILRCVPISNHLYFYWYRQILGQKVEFLVSFYNNEISEKSEIFDDQFSVERPDGSNFTLKIRSTKLEDSAMYFCASSAARRASPLHFGNGTRLTVT.

This clone showed up just a few times. V is TRBV5-4 and J is TRBJ2-5; 8 bases align to TRBD2. J was trimmed by 4 bases and V by 5 bases; bases with no gene match: 10. The CDR3 is 15 residues long. Germline V CDR1 and CDR2: SGHNT, YYREEE (reference sequence). As DNA, the CDR3 is TGTGCCAGCAGTCGGGAGGGGCCACCTGGAGAGACCCAGTACTTC. Translated: CASSREGPPGETQYF.

The rearrangement joins TRBV30 to TRBJ1-1, with TRBD1 identical over 8 bases. Germline CDR1 GTSNPN, CDR2 SVGIG (reference sequence). This CDR3 has 14 amino acids. V dropped 4 bases and J dropped 3; count of bases not matched to a gene: 7. The CDR3 DNA sequence: TGTGCCTGGATCCCGGGACAGGTTGACACTGAAGCTTTCTTT. Translation gives CAWIPGQVDTEAFF.